Below, one TCR beta chain is given with its context. The data derive from a study of T cell changes during pregnancy in multiple sclerosis. The CDR3 has 16 amino acids. From germline, CDR1 is SGHDT and CDR2 YYEEEE. Unmatched junction bases numbered 16, after V lost 6 bases and J lost 5 bases. Assay: immunoSEQ multiplex PCR; the TCRdb copy retains only in-frame clones and omits some. Of 50,000 or so clones in the sample, roughly 94% were seen once. The sequence came from a female donor with multiple sclerosis, enrolled in a pregnancy study. Material: CD8+ T cells from peripheral blood mononuclear cells, obtained in the first trimester of pregnancy. The J gene is TRBJ2-5, the V gene TRBV5-6; TRBD1 matches at 7 bases. Here the CDR3 DNA reads TGTGCCAGCATCCTATCCCTGGACAGGATGGGGGAGACCCAGTACTTC. Its protein product is CASILSLDRMGETQYF.